This entry lists 10 T cell receptor beta chains sequenced from one sample in a study of cytomegalovirus exposure and HLA in healthy donors. Primers included in the PCR were 60 Vbeta and 13 Jbeta primers. Clones were sequenced by immunoSEQ multiplex PCR, and TCRdb holds only the in-frame ones, with some missing. In all, the sample yields 200,000 to 250,000 clones. Material for sequencing was PBMCs. These receptor sequences come from a woman under 40 in good health and CMV-seropositive.

The genes are TRBV12-5 and TRBJ2-5, with D maybe TRBD1 (5 bases). Germline CDR1 LGHNT, CDR2 FRNRAP. The CDR3 totals 15 residues. Trimming cost V 1 base and J 0 bases, with 9 bases left between them. In DNA form, the CDR3 reads TGTGCTAGTGGTTTGGGACAGAGTTACCAAGAGACCCAGTACTTC. It translates to CASGLGQSYQETQYF.

This chain's CDR3 is CASSLAPGQGAETQYF. CDR3 nucleotides: TGCGCCAGCAGCTTGGCCCCGGGACAGGGGGCAGAGACCCAGTACTTC. The V and J genes are TRBV5-1 and TRBJ2-5; TRBD1 agrees at 12 bases. Per germline, CDR1 SGHRS and CDR2 YFSETQ. The CDR3 sequence is 16 residues long. The trim removed 0 bases at V and 4 bases at J, leaving 4 bases unmatched. Variable domain in full (rest from reference TRBV5-1 and TRBJ2-5): KAGVTQTPRYLIKTRGQQVTLSCSPISGHRSVSWYQQTPGQGLQFLFEYFSETQRNKGNFPGRFSGRQFSNSRSEMNVSTLELGDSALYLCASSLAPGQGAETQYFGPGTRLLVL.

The chain employs TRBV4-3 and TRBJ2-2, with D unresolved. Trimming left V 0 bases short and J 6 bases short, with 17 bases between. This CDR3 has 17 amino acids. Looked up from germline, CDR1 is LGHNA and CDR2 is YSLEER. The CDR3 sequence: CASSQDRNGFRSGELFF. For the CDR3, the DNA is TGCGCCAGCAGCCAAGATAGGAACGGATTCAGGTCCGGGGAGCTGTTTTTT.

The V call is TRBV5-1, the J call TRBJ1-3, with a possible D match to TRBD1 (6 bases). The CDR3 is 16 amino acids. Between the trimmed V and J ends, which lost 0 bases and 0 bases, there was a span of 10 bases. CDR1 and CDR2 (germline): SGHRS, YFSETQ. The CDR3 nucleotides are TGCGCCAGCAGCTTGGAGACAGGAAGCTCTGGAAACACCATATATTTT. It yields the protein CASSLETGSSGNTIYF.

The chain has TRBV6-1 and TRBJ2-4; TRBD2 is a possible D gene (6 bases). Trimming removed 0 bases at V and 4 bases at J, with 16 bases between. CDR1 is MNHNS and CDR2 is SASEGT in the germline V gene. The CDR3 runs 17 residues. CDR3 sequence: CASSEAQGLRGKNIQYF. Written as DNA, the CDR3 is TGTGCCAGCAGTGAAGCGCAGGGATTACGGGGGAAAAACATTCAGTACTTC.

The chain carries TRBV27 and TRBJ1-5; 9 positions match TRBD1. Germline CDR1 and CDR2: MNHEY and SMNVEV (reference sequence). The CDR3 runs to 14 residues. The V and J ends lost 5 bases and 4 bases, in that order; junction bases with no gene match: 3. As DNA, the CDR3 is TGTGCCAGCAGTGCCGGGACAGGGAATCAGCCCCAGCATTTT. It specifies CASSAGTGNQPQHF.

This chain links TRBV27 with TRBJ1-2; 8 nucleotides match TRBD1. The CDR3 extends over 14 amino acids. Trimming at V came to 8 bases and at J to 4 bases, leaving 9 bases not matched to a gene. Germline V gene lookup returns CDR1 MNHEY and CDR2 SMNVEV (reference sequence). The CDR3 DNA follows: TGTGCCAGCGCGTCATCGACAGGGGTCTATGGCTACACCTTC. Residues: CASASSTGVYGYTF.

The V call is TRBV27, the J call TRBJ1-5, with 11 bases fitting TRBD1. The V segment lost 5 bases and the J segment 0 bases; nucleotides outside the gene matches: 9. Germline V gene sequence: CDR1 MNHEY, CDR2 SMNVEV (reference sequence). CDR3 size: 18 residues. CDR3 sequence reads: CASSATRTGGVSNQPQHF. The DNA of the CDR3 is TGTGCCAGCAGTGCGACTCGGACAGGGGGCGTTAGCAATCAGCCCCAGCATTTT.

The chain joins TRBV10-3 to TRBJ2-1; 11 bases agree with TRBD2. The CDR3 contains 16 residues. With 8 bases clipped from V and 3 bases from J, the junction kept 9 bases outside the gene matches. Germline V gene data show CDR1 as ENHRY and CDR2 as SYGVKD. The CDR3 protein is CAIGGLAGGRYNEQFF. In nucleotides, the CDR3 is TGTGCCATCGGGGGGCTAGCGGGAGGACGCTACAATGAGCAGTTCTTC.

This chain connects TRBV4-1 to TRBJ1-5; no definite D call. CDR1 and CDR2 from the germline V gene are MGHRA and YSYEKL. The CDR3 is 15 residues long. Trimming took 4 bases from V and 0 from J, leaving 10 bases between them. As DNA, the CDR3 is TGCGCCAGCAGCCTTTTAGCGGGTAGCAATCAGCCCCAGCATTTT. It codes for CASSLLAGSNQPQHF.